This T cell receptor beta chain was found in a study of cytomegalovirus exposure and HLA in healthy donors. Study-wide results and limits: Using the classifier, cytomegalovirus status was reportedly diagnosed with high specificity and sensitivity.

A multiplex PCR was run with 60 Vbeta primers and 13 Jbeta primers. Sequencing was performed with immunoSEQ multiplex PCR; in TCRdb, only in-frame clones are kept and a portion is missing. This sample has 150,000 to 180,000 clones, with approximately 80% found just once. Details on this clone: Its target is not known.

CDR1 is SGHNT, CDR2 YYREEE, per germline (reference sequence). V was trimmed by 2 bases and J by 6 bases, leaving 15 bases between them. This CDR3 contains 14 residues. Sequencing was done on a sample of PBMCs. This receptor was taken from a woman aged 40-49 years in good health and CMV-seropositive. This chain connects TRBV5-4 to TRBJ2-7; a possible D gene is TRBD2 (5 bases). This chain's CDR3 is CASSLSSGPLEQYF. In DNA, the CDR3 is TGTGCCAGCAGCTTATCCAGCGGCCCACTCGAGCAGTACTTC.